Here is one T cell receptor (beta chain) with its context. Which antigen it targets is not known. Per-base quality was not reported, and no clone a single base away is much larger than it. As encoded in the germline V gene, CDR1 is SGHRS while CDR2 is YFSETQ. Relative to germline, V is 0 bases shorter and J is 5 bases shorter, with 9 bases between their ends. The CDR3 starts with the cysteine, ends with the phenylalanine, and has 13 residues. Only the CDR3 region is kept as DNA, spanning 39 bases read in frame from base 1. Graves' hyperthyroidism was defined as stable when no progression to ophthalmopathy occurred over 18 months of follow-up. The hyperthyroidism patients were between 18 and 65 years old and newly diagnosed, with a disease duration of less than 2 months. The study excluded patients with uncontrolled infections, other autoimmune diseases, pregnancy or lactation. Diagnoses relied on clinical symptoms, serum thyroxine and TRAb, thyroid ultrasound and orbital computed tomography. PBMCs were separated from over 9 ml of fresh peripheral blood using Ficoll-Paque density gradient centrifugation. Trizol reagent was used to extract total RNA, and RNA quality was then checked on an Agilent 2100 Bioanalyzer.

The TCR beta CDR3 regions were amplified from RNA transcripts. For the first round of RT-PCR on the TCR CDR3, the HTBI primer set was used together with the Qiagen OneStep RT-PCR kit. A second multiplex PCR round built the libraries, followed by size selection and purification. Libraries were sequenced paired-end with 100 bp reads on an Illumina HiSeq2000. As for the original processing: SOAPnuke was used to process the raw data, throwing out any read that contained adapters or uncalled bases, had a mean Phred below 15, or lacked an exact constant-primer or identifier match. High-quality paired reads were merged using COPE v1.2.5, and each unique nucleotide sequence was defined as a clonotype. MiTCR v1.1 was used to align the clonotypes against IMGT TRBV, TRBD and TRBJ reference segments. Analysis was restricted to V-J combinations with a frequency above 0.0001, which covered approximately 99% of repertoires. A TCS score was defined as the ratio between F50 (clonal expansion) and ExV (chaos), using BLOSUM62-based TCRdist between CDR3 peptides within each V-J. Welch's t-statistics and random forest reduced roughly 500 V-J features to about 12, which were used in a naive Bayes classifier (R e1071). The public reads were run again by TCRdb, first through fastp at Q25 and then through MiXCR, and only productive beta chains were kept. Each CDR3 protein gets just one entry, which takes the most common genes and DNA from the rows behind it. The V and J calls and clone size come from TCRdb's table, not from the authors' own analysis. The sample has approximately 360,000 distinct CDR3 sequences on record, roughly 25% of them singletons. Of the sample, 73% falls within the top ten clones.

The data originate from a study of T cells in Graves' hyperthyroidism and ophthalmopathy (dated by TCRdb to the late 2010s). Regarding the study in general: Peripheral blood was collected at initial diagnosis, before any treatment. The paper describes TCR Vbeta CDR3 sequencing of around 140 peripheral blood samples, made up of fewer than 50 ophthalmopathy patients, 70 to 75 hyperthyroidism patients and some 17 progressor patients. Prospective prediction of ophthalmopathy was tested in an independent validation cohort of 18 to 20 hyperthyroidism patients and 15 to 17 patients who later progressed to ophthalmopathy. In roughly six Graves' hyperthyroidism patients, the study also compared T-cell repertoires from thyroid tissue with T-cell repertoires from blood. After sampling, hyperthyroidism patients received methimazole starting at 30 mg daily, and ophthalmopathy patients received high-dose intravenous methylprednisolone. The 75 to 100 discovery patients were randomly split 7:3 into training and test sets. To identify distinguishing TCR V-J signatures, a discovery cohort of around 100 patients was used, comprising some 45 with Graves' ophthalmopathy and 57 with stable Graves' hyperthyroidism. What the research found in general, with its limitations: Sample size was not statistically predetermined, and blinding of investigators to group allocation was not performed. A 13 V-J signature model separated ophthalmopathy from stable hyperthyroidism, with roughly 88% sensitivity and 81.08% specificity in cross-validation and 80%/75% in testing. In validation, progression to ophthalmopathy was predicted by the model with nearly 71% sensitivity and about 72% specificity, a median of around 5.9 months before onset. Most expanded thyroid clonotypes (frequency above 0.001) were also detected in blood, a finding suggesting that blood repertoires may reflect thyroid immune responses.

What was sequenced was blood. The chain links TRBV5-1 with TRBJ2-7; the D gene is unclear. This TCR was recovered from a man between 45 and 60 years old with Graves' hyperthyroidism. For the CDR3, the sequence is CASSLDYPHEQYF. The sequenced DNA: TGCGCCAGCAGCTTGGATTATCCCCACGAGCAGTACTTC.